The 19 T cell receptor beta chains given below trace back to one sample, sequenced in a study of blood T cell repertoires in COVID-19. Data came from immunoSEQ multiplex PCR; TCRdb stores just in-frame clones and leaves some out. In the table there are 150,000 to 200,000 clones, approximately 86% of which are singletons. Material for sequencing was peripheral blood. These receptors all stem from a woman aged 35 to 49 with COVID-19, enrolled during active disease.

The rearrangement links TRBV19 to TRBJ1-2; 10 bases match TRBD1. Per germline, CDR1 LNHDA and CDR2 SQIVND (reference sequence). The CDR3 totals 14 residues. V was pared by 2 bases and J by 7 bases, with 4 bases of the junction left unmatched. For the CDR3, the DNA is TGTGCCAGTAGTATACGGACAGGGGGATCTGGCTACACCTTC. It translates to CASSIRTGGSGYTF.

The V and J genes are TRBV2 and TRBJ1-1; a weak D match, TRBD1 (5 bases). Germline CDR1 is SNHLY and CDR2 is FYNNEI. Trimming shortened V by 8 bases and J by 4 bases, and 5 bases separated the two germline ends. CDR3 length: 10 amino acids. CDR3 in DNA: TGTGCCAGCGGGGCCACTGAAGCTTTCTTT. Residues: CASGATEAFF.

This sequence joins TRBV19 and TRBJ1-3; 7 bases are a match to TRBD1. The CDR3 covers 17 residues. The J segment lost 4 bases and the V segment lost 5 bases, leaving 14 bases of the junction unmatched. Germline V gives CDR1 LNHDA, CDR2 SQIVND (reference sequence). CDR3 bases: TGTGCCAGTAGTTCAGGGGGGAGCCCCGTCTCCGGAAACACCATATATTTT. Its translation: CASSSGGSPVSGNTIYF.

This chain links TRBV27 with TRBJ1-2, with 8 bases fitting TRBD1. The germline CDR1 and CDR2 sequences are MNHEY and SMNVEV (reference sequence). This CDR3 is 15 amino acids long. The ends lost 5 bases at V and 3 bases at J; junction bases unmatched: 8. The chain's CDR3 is CASSSDRGGYYGYTF. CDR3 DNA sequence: TGTGCCAGCAGTAGCGACAGGGGAGGGTACTATGGCTACACCTTC.

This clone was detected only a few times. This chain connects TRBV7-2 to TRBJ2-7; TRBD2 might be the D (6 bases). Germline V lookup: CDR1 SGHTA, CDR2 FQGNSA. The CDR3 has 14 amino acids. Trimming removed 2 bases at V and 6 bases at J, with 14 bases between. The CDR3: CASSLTTGVGEQYF. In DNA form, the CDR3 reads TGTGCCAGCAGCTTAACTACGGGAGTAGGCGAGCAGTACTTC.

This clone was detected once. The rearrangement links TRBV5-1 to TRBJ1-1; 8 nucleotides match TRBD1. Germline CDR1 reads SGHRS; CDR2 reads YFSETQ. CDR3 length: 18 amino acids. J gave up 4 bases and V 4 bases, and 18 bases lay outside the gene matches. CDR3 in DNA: TGCGCCAGCAGCCCGCGGACAGGGCTCGTGATAGGGACCACTGAAGCTTTCTTT. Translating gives CASSPRTGLVIGTTEAFF.

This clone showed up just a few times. In DNA form, the CDR3 reads TGTGCCAGCTCCGTACCCCGGGCCGAGCGAGGAGGGTCCCAAGAGACCCAGTACTTC. It encodes CASSVPRAERGGSQETQYF. V and J are TRBV2 and TRBJ2-5; possibly TRBD2 for D (6 bases). CDR3 length: 19 residues. Between the trimmed V and J ends, which lost 8 bases and 1 base, there was a span of 29 bases. Germline V CDR1 and CDR2: SNHLY, FYNNEI.

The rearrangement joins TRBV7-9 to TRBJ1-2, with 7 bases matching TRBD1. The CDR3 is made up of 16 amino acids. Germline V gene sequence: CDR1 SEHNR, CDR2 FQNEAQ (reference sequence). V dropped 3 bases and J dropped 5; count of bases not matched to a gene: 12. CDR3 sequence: CASSFGGGKGAYGYTF. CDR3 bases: TGTGCCAGCAGCTTTGGAGGAGGGAAGGGGGCGTATGGCTACACCTTC.

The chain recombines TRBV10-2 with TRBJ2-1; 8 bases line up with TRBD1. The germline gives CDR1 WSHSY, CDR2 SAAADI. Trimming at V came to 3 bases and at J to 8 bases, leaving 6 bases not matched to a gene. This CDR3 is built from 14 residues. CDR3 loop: CASSERQGIHEQFF. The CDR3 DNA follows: TGCGCCAGCAGTGAAAGACAGGGGATCCATGAGCAGTTCTTC.

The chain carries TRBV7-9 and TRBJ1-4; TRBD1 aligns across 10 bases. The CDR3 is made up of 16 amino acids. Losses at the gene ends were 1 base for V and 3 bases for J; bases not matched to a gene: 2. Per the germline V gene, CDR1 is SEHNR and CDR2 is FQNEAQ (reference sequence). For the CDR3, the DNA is TGTGCCAGCAGCTTAGGACAGGGGGCTGCTAATGAAAAACTGTTTTTT. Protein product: CASSLGQGAANEKLFF.

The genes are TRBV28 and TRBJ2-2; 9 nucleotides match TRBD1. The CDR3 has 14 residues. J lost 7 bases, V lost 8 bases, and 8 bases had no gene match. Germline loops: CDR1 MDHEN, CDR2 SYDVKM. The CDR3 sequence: CASRQGGRGGELFF. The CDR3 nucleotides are TGTGCCAGCCGACAGGGGGGTAGGGGCGGGGAGCTGTTTTTT.

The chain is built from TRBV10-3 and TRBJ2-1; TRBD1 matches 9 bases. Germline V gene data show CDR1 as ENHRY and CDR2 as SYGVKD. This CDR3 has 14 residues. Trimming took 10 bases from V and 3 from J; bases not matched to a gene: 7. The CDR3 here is CATLPGQGYNEQFF. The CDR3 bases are TGTGCCACCCTACCGGGACAGGGCTACAATGAGCAGTTCTTC.

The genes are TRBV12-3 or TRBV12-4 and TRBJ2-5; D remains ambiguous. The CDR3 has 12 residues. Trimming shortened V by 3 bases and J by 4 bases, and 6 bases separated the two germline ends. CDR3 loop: CASSFGRETQYF. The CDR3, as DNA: TGTGCCAGCAGTTTTGGCCGAGAGACCCAGTACTTC.

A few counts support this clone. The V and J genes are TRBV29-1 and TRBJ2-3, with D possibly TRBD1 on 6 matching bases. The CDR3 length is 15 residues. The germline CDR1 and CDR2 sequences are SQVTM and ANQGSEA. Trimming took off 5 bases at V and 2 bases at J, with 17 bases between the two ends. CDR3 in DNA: TGCAGCGTTCCTCGGGGCAGGGGCCTCACAGATACGCAGTATTTT. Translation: CSVPRGRGLTDTQYF.

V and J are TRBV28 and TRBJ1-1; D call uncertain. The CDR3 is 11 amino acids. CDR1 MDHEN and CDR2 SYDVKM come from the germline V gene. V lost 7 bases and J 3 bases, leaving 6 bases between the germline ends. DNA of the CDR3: TGTGCCAGCACGGCGGACACTGAAGCTTTCTTT. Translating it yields CASTADTEAFF.

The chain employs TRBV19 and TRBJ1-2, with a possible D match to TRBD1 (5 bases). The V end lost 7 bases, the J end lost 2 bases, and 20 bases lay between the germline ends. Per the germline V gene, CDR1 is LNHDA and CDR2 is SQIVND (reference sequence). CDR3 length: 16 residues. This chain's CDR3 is CASTQTALTPNYGYTF. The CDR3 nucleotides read TGTGCCAGTACCCAGACAGCTTTGACGCCCAACTATGGCTACACCTTC.

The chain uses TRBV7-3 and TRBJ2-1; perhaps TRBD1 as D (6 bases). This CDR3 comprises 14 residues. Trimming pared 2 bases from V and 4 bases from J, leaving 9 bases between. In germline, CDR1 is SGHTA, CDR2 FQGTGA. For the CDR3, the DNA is TGTGCCAGCAGCTTAGGACAGCCTTACAATGAGCAGTTCTTC. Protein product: CASSLGQPYNEQFF.

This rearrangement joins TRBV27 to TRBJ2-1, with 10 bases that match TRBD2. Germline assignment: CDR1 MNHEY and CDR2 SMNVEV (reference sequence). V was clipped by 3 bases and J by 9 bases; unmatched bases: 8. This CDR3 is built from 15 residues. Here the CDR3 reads CASSFLAGARGEQFF. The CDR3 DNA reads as TGTGCCAGCAGTTTCCTAGCGGGGGCTCGCGGTGAGCAGTTCTTC.

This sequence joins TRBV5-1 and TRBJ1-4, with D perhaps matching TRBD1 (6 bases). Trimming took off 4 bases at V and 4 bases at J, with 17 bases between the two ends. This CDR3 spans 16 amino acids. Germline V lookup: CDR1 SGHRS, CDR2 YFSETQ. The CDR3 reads CASSPLQTGGNEKLFF. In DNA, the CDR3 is TGCGCCAGCAGCCCCCTTCAGACAGGAGGTAATGAAAAACTGTTTTTT.